This record looks at one T cell receptor (beta chain) sequence and its context. The data were obtained in a study of CD8+ T cells in alopecia areata. Study at large: Tofacitinib administration persisted for 6 to 18 months, succeeded by 6 months off drug.

As part of sample collection, lesional scalp punch biopsies and peripheral blood were taken from alopecia areata patients. Sorting separated CD4+ and CD8+ T cells out of PBMCs. Sequencing templates came from extracted RNA that was reverse transcribed into cDNA. Method: immunoSEQ multiplex PCR; TCRdb's copy keeps in-frame clones and lacks some. Of hundreds of thousands of clones in the sample, 50% to 60% were seen once. The clonotype comes from a human donor with alopecia areata. The sample was CD4+ T cells sorted from blood, taken at week 0.

The CDR3 loop reads CASSTYSNQPQHF. The CDR3 DNA reads as TGTGCCAGCAGTACGTATAGCAATCAGCCCCAGCATTTT. This chain joins TRBV2 and TRBJ1-5; D gene uncertain. The length of the CDR3 is 13 residues. The germline CDR1 and CDR2 sequences are SNHLY and FYNNEI. Trimming removed 5 bases from V and 0 bases from J, with 5 bases in between. Using reference TRBV2 and TRBJ1-5 for the parts outside the CDR3, the full variable domain is EPEVTQTPSHQVTQMGQEVILRCVPISNHLYFYWYRQILGQKVEFLVSFYNNEISEKSEIFDDQFSVERPDGSNFTLKIRSTKLEDSAMYFCASSTYSNQPQHFGDGTRLSIL.